This passage covers 8 T cell receptor beta chains from one sample sequenced in a study of blood T cell repertoires in COVID-19. The data were produced by immunoSEQ multiplex PCR, yet TCRdb's version contains in-frame clones alone and is incomplete. Here the sample spans about 99,000 clones, about 80% being singletons. Sequencing used peripheral blood. The receptors derive from a man between 60 and 75 years old with acute or convalescent COVID-19.

The chain carries TRBV27 and TRBJ2-2; the D gene is possibly TRBD1 (5 bases). V was shortened by 6 bases and J by 4 bases, with 18 bases between the two germline ends. CDR1 and CDR2 (germline): MNHEY, SMNVEV (reference sequence). The CDR3 is made up of 16 amino acids. This chain's CDR3 is CASSNGAVRITGELFF. The CDR3, as DNA: TGTGCCAGCAGCAATGGGGCGGTTAGGATCACCGGGGAGCTGTTTTTT.

V is TRBV7-9 and J is TRBJ1-4, with D perhaps matching TRBD1 (6 bases). Trimming took off 5 bases at V and 8 bases at J, with 15 bases between the two ends. The CDR3 is made up of 14 amino acids. Germline V lookup: CDR1 SEHNR, CDR2 FQNEAQ (reference sequence). The DNA of the CDR3 is TGTGCCAGCAGCCCAATCAGGGGCAAGGAAAAACTGTTTTTT. It encodes CASSPIRGKEKLFF. The whole variable domain, remainder taken from reference TRBV7-9 and TRBJ1-4, is DTGVSQNPRHKITKRGQNVTFRCDPISEHNRLYWYRQTLGQGPEFLTYFQNEAQLEKSRLLSDRFSAERPKGSFSTLEIQRTEQGDSAMYLCASSPIRGKEKLFFGSGTQLSVL.

The V and J genes are TRBV6-2 or TRBV6-3 and TRBJ1-5; D gene unclear. Trimming removed 5 bases at V and 11 bases at J, with 13 bases between. The CDR3 extends over 12 amino acids. Germline CDR1 MNHEY, CDR2 SVGEGT. The CDR3 sequence is CASSILEGAQHF. In nucleotides, the CDR3 is TGTGCCAGCAGTATACTTGAAGGAGCCCAGCATTTT.

A few counts support this clone. J is TRBJ2-1 and V is TRBV10-3; D remains unclear. The V end was cut by 4 bases, the J end by 3 bases, with 4 bases between. This CDR3 comprises 12 residues. Germline values: CDR1 ENHRY, CDR2 SYGVKD. The CDR3, as DNA: TGTGCCATCAGTGCAAACTACAATGAGCAGTTCTTC. Its translation: CAISANYNEQFF.

This chain links TRBV4-2 with TRBJ1-3, with D unresolved. Germline V gene lookup returns CDR1 LGHNA and CDR2 YNFKEQ. The CDR3 sequence is 17 residues long. V gave up 1 base and J gave up 0 bases, with 13 bases separating them. As DNA, the CDR3 is TGTGCCAGCAGCCAAGCTCTCCGTGGGAGCTCTGGAAACACCATATATTTT. The encoded protein is CASSQALRGSSGNTIYF.

This chain joins TRBV7-9 and TRBJ1-2; a possible D gene is TRBD1 (6 bases). This CDR3 has 11 residues. The germline CDR1 and CDR2 sequences are SEHNR and FQNEAQ (reference sequence). DNA of the CDR3: TGTGGTGCAGGGGTTGAGAATGGCTACACCTTC. Its protein is CGAGVENGYTF.

This clone was seen a few times. The chain combines TRBV7-9 with TRBJ1-2, with 11 bases that match TRBD1. This CDR3 contains 15 residues. V was pared by 0 bases and J by 4 bases, with 1 base of the junction left unmatched. CDR1 SEHNR and CDR2 FQNEAQ come from the germline V gene (reference sequence). CDR3 in DNA: TGTGCCAGCAGCTTAGCGGGGACAGGGGGCTATGGCTACACCTTC. This translates into CASSLAGTGGYGYTF.

The chain couples TRBV7-6 to TRBJ2-7; 9 bases are shared with TRBD1. The V gene's germline CDR1 is SGHVS and CDR2 FNYEAQ. With V trimmed by 4 bases and J by 5 bases, 9 bases remained unmatched. This CDR3 contains 15 residues. The chain's CDR3 is CASSYGTGNSHEQYF. For the CDR3, the DNA is TGTGCCAGCAGCTACGGGACAGGGAATTCCCACGAGCAGTACTTC.